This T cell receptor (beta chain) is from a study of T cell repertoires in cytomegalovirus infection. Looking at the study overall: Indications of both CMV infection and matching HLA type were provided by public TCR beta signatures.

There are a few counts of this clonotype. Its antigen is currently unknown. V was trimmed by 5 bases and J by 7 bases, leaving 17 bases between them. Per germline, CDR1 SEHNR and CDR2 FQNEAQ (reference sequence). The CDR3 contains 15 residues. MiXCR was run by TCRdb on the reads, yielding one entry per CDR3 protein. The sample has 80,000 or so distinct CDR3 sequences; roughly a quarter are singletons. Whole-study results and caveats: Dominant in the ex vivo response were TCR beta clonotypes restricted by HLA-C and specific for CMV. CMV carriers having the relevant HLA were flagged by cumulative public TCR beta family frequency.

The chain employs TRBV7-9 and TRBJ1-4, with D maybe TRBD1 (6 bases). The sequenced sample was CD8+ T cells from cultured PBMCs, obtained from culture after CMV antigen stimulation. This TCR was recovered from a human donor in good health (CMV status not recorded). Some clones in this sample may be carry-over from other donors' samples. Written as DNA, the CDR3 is TGTGCCAGCAGCGCTAGACAGGACCCGGGTGAAAAACTGTTTTTT. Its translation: CASSARQDPGEKLFF.